The rows below give T cell receptor beta chains drawn from one sample of a study of early T cells in non-severe SARS-CoV-2 infection. MiXCR, run by TCRdb on the 5' RACE reads, gives a single entry per CDR3 protein. The sample records approximately 81,000 distinct CDR3 sequences, roughly 13% being singletons. The sample was whole blood. The receptor source for this set is an adult who was a healthcare worker with PCR-confirmed SARS-CoV-2 infection or an uninfected control (not recorded which). CDR3s include the opening cysteine and the closing phenylalanine or tryptophan. The order of the fields is clone size, V gene, J gene, D gene, CDR3 protein, CDR3 DNA. A D gene is named only where the DNA matches it firmly. Size is stated for part of the rows, as once, few or many counts, or as a class when the clone is expanded.

abundance: .; v_gene: TRBV7-9; j_gene: TRBJ2-5; d_gene: TRBD2; CDR3aa: CASSLNSGRIETQYF; CDR3nt: TGTGCCAGCAGCTTAAATAGCGGGAGGATTGAGACCCAGTACTTC
abundance: few; v_gene: TRBV6-5; j_gene: TRBJ1-6; d_gene: TRBD1; CDR3aa: CASTQSPTGRNSPLHF; CDR3nt: TGTGCCAGCACCCAATCTCCGACAGGGCGGAATTCACCCCTCCACTTT
abundance: many; v_gene: TRBV19; j_gene: TRBJ2-1; d_gene: .; CDR3aa: CASSISGYNEQFF; CDR3nt: TGTGCCAGTAGTATCTCAGGTTACAATGAGCAGTTCTTC
abundance: .; v_gene: TRBV28; j_gene: TRBJ1-6; d_gene: .; CDR3aa: CASSLESSFNSPLPF; CDR3nt: TGTGCCAGCAGTTTAGAAAGCAGTTTTAATTCACCCCTCCCCTTT
abundance: few; v_gene: TRBV7-8; j_gene: TRBJ2-1; d_gene: TRBD2; CDR3aa: CASSLGLAGGLYNEQFF; CDR3nt: TGTGCCAGCAGCTTAGGACTAGCGGGAGGTCTGTACAATGAGCAGTTCTTC
abundance: many; v_gene: TRBV11-2; j_gene: TRBJ2-3; d_gene: .; CDR3aa: CASSGAPTDTQYF; CDR3nt: TGTGCCAGCTCTGGGGCCCCCACAGATACGCAGTATTTT
abundance: .; v_gene: TRBV9; j_gene: TRBJ2-2; d_gene: TRBD2; CDR3aa: CASSVTSGNTGELFF; CDR3nt: TGTGCCAGCAGCGTGACTAGCGGGAACACCGGGGAGCTGTTTTTT
abundance: once; v_gene: TRBV11-3; j_gene: TRBJ1-3; d_gene: .; CDR3aa: CASSRIDGNTIYF; CDR3nt: TGTGCCAGCAGCCGTATCGATGGAAACACCATATATTTT
abundance: few; v_gene: TRBV7-8; j_gene: TRBJ2-3; d_gene: .; CDR3aa: CASSPWAGADTQYF; CDR3nt: TGTGCCAGCAGCCCCTGGGCAGGAGCTGATACGCAGTATTTT
abundance: many; v_gene: TRBV4-1; j_gene: TRBJ2-7; d_gene: .; CDR3aa: CASSQQGFAYEQYF; CDR3nt: TGCGCCAGCAGCCAACAGGGATTTGCCTACGAGCAGTACTTC
abundance: .; v_gene: TRBV11-3; j_gene: TRBJ2-7; d_gene: TRBD2; CDR3aa: CASSSGLAGVEQYF; CDR3nt: TGTGCCAGCAGCTCGGGACTAGCGGGAGTTGAGCAGTACTTC
abundance: many; v_gene: TRBV9; j_gene: TRBJ1-4; d_gene: .; CDR3aa: CASSGTAGINEKLFF; CDR3nt: TGTGCCAGCAGCGGTACAGCGGGAATCAATGAAAAACTGTTTTTT
abundance: few; v_gene: TRBV12-3/TRBV12-4; j_gene: TRBJ2-7; d_gene: TRBD1; CDR3aa: CASSQQGGGDEQYF; CDR3nt: TGTGCCAGCAGTCAACAGGGGGGAGGAGACGAGCAGTACTTC
abundance: few; v_gene: TRBV11-2; j_gene: TRBJ2-7; d_gene: .; CDR3aa: CASSLVSGTYEQYF; CDR3nt: TGTGCCAGCAGCTTAGTATCGGGGACGTACGAGCAGTACTTC
abundance: .; v_gene: TRBV3-1; j_gene: TRBJ1-3; d_gene: .; CDR3aa: CASSRGQGYSGNTIYF; CDR3nt: TGTGCCAGCAGTCGAGGCCAGGGTTACTCTGGAAACACCATATATTTT
abundance: many; v_gene: TRBV12-3/TRBV12-4; j_gene: TRBJ1-6; d_gene: .; CDR3aa: CASSFSSRGYNSPLHF; CDR3nt: TGTGCCAGCAGTTTTAGTTCCCGGGGGTATAATTCACCCCTCCACTTT
abundance: few; v_gene: TRBV7-2; j_gene: TRBJ2-7; d_gene: TRBD2; CDR3aa: CASSFSGREQYF; CDR3nt: TGTGCCAGCAGCTTTTCCGGGAGGGAGCAGTACTTC
abundance: .; v_gene: TRBV9; j_gene: TRBJ1-2; d_gene: TRBD1; CDR3aa: CASSPRGQGIPSYGYTF; CDR3nt: TGTGCCAGCAGCCCCCGCGGACAGGGGATTCCAAGCTATGGCTACACCTTC
abundance: .; v_gene: TRBV5-1; j_gene: TRBJ2-3; d_gene: TRBD1; CDR3aa: CASREGQGTDTQYF; CDR3nt: TGCGCCAGCAGAGAGGGACAGGGAACAGATACGCAGTATTTT
abundance: few; v_gene: TRBV6-1; j_gene: TRBJ1-2; d_gene: .; CDR3aa: CASSEPTRTRDRGYTF; CDR3nt: TGTGCCAGCAGTGAGCCTACCCGAACTAGGGACCGAGGCTACACCTTC
abundance: .; v_gene: TRBV6-6; j_gene: TRBJ1-5; d_gene: .; CDR3aa: CASIQTGSSNQPQHF; CDR3nt: TGTGCCAGCATACAAACAGGGTCGAGCAATCAGCCCCAGCATTTT
abundance: .; v_gene: TRBV2; j_gene: TRBJ2-5; d_gene: .; CDR3aa: CASSGAETQYF; CDR3nt: TGTGCCAGCAGTGGGGCGGAGACCCAGTACTTC
abundance: few; v_gene: TRBV19; j_gene: TRBJ2-7; d_gene: .; CDR3aa: CATYGADSYEQYF; CDR3nt: TGTGCCACCTATGGGGCGGACTCCTACGAGCAGTACTTC
abundance: few; v_gene: TRBV28; j_gene: TRBJ2-7; d_gene: .; CDR3aa: CASSSPTALSYEQYF; CDR3nt: TGTGCCAGCAGTTCCCCGACAGCCCTCTCCTACGAGCAGTACTTC
abundance: few; v_gene: TRBV7-8; j_gene: TRBJ1-5; d_gene: .; CDR3aa: CASARLGNQPQHF; CDR3nt: TGTGCCAGCGCCCGTTTGGGCAATCAGCCCCAGCATTTT
abundance: many; v_gene: TRBV30; j_gene: TRBJ1-1; d_gene: TRBD1; CDR3aa: CAWSAGTANTEAFF; CDR3nt: TGTGCCTGGAGCGCCGGGACAGCGAACACTGAAGCTTTCTTT
abundance: many; v_gene: TRBV24-1; j_gene: TRBJ2-1; d_gene: TRBD2; CDR3aa: CATSDPGLAGYEQFF; CDR3nt: TGTGCCACCAGTGATCCGGGACTAGCGGGATATGAGCAGTTCTTC
abundance: many; v_gene: TRBV9; j_gene: TRBJ2-7; d_gene: .; CDR3aa: CASSASVSAREQYF; CDR3nt: TGTGCCAGCAGCGCCAGCGTTTCGGCACGCGAGCAGTACTTC
abundance: many; v_gene: TRBV6-5; j_gene: TRBJ1-6; d_gene: .; CDR3aa: CASRVGRNYNSPLHF; CDR3nt: TGTGCCAGCAGAGTCGGCCGAAACTATAATTCACCCCTCCACTTT
abundance: .; v_gene: TRBV4-1; j_gene: TRBJ1-2; d_gene: .; CDR3aa: CASSLPRRDILRNYGYTF; CDR3nt: TGCGCCAGCAGCCTCCCGCGGCGGGACATATTGAGGAACTATGGCTACACCTTC